This T cell receptor (beta chain) was observed in a study of T cells after yellow fever vaccination (dated by TCRdb to about 2019). Context from the whole study: Libraries from fractions with low cell numbers were prepared with the SMART-Seq v4 Ultra Low Input RNA kit. Two healthy male donors made up the cohort, one aged 18 to 30 years and the other aged 30 to 40 years. Blood was drawn at multiple timepoints before and after primary and secondary immunization, with bulk PBMC replicates and cell subsets isolated. Bulk TCR alpha and beta repertoires were sequenced longitudinally to track T-cell clones before and after primary and booster YFV17D yellow fever vaccination.

Looking up the germline V gene yields CDR1 MGHRA and CDR2 YSYEKL. V ends up 5 bases short and J 2 bases short, with an unmatched junction base count of 7. There are 15 amino acids in the CDR3, from cysteine to phenylalanine inclusive. The retained sequence is limited to the CDR3, 45 bases, with the frame set at the first base. Points the paper makes about the study in general: Most clones expanded after primary vaccination were re-detected after the booster (96% of CD4 and approximately 89% of CD8), suggesting broad memory maintenance. Because only a couple of donors were included in the study, the extent to which the findings can be generalized is limited. The secondary T-cell response was found to be weaker but faster than the primary response, with a peak reached on day 5 rather than on day 15. FACS-sorted repertoires could contain abundant contaminating clonotypes from the bulk population, so computational filtering was required. A small fraction of clonotypes appeared in both the CD4 and CD8 compartments, likely as a result of convergent recombination.

Sequenced using an Illumina NovaSeq 6000. TCR cDNA was made using 5'RACE template switching, a step that added a universal primer site and unique molecular identifiers. Priming for cDNA synthesis came from both the TCR alpha and TCR beta constant segments. Library amplification used two PCR steps, and the second PCR step added sample barcodes and sequencing adapters. Libraries were sequenced on Illumina HiSeq 2500 (2x100 bp) or NovaSeq (2x150 bp). From the authors' description of their analysis: MIGEC was used to demultiplex reads and collapse the reads into UMI consensus sequences, and MiXCR was used for V(D)J alignment. Clonotypes responding to the vaccine were identified with edgeR on replicate PBMC samples, with the criteria of FDR below 0.01 and a log2 fold change above 5 up to day 15. Each bulk clonotype was labeled CD4 or CD8 based on which sequenced repertoire, CD4 or CD8, contained the clonotype at higher abundance. TCRdb reanalyzed the raw reads on its own, using fastp at Q25 for trimming and MiXCR for clone calling, and kept in-frame beta chains. Entries are consolidated by CDR3 protein sequence, retaining the most common genes and DNA. The V and J calls were not made by the authors but by TCRdb's processing. For this sample the table gives about 320,000 distinct CDR3 sequences, of which about 10% were detected only once. The top ten hold 3% to 4% of the sample.

This clonotype appeared a few times. Its antigen is not yet known. Base quality data are lacking; no much larger clone is found one base away. In the paper's terms, the treatment or condition label means: live attenuated yellow fever vaccine strain. PBMCs were isolated from peripheral blood using a standard Ficoll-Paque protocol. Dynabeads CD4 and CD8 positive selection kits were used to isolate CD4 and CD8 T-cell fractions. RNA was extracted with TriZol from bulk PBMCs, CD4 and CD8 fractions, and dextramer-positive and dextramer-negative fractions. The specimen was CD4+ T cells sorted from PBMCs, collected 45 days after the yellow fever booster vaccination. This clonotype originated in a man aged 18 to 30 who received the YFV17D yellow fever vaccine. The V gene is TRBV4-1 and the J gene is TRBJ2-3; 7 nucleotides in the junction match TRBD2. The CDR3 is CASSSAGMNTDTQYF. The DNA sequence reads TGCGCCAGCAGCTCAGCGGGAATGAACACAGATACGCAGTATTTT.